This T cell receptor beta chain was recorded in a study of T cells in Graves' hyperthyroidism and ophthalmopathy. Using RNA transcripts as the source, TCR beta CDR3 regions were amplified. During a first-round RT-PCR of the TCR CDR3, the HTBI primer set was used. In TCRdb, the multiplex PCR reads were re-called with MiXCR into one record per CDR3 protein. The sample lists some 700,000 distinct CDR3 sequences, around 16% seen once, with around 16% in the top ten. This clonotype appeared a few times. No antigen is known for it. V lost 3 bases and J lost 3, with 9 bases in between. The CDR3 length is 13 residues. Per germline, CDR1 MGHDK and CDR2 SYGVNS. Regarding the study as a whole: The model anticipated ophthalmopathy a median around six months pre-onset.

The receptor was derived from a man aged 45-65 years with Graves' hyperthyroidism. The genes are TRBV25-1 and TRBJ2-7; D is uncertain. Sequences were obtained from blood. CDR3 nucleotide sequence: TGTGCCAGCAGTGACTTGTCAGTCTACGAGCAGTACTTC. It codes for CASSDLSVYEQYF.